The 11 T cell receptor beta chains presented below share a single source sample, sequenced in a study of blood T cell repertoires in COVID-19. Clones were sequenced by immunoSEQ multiplex PCR, and TCRdb holds only the in-frame ones, with some missing. The sample contains more than 65,000 clones, more than 75% of which appear only once. Material for sequencing was peripheral blood. The receptors shown here come from a woman between 55 and 75 years old with acute or convalescent COVID-19.

V and J are TRBV6-5 and TRBJ2-3; 9 bases are a match to TRBD1. The junction had 4 bases not matched to a gene; V was cut back by 5 bases and J by 1 base. Germline-derived CDR1 and CDR2 are MNHEY and SVGAGI. The CDR3 length is 15 residues. The CDR3 loop reads CASSPRDRGTDTQYF. CDR3 nucleotide sequence: TGTGCCAGCAGTCCCCGGGACAGGGGCACAGATACGCAGTATTTT.

The V gene is TRBV21-1, the J gene TRBJ2-3; TRBD2 reflects the table's D call only, with no check against the DNA. TRBV21-1 is a pseudogene. CDR3 length equals 19 residues. The CDR3 DNA sequence: TGTGCCAGCAGCCTCCAAGGGACTAGCGGGGGCCTCTACACAGATACGCAGTATTTT. The encoded protein is CASSLQGTSGGLYTDTQYF.

J is TRBJ1-3 and V is TRBV27; possible D gene TRBD1, 6 bases. V lost 2 bases and J lost 2, with 10 bases in between. The CDR3 contains 15 residues. Looked up from germline, CDR1 is MNHEY and CDR2 is SMNVEV (reference sequence). This chain's CDR3 is CASSLTQGAGNTIYF. CDR3 in DNA: TGTGCCAGCAGTTTAACACAGGGAGCTGGAAACACCATATATTTT.

This chain connects TRBV5-1 to TRBJ2-7; perhaps TRBD1 as D (5 bases). Per germline, CDR1 SGHRS and CDR2 YFSETQ. This CDR3 contains 12 residues. The V gene lost 5 bases and the J gene lost 5 bases, with 11 bases spanning the gap. CDR3 amino acids: CASSAGSNEQYF. CDR3 nucleotides: TGCGCCAGCAGTGCAGGGTCCAACGAGCAGTACTTC.

The chain carries TRBV6-2 or TRBV6-3 and TRBJ2-7; the match to TRBD1 covers 9 bases. Germline V gene sequence: CDR1 MNHEY, CDR2 SVGEGT. CDR3 length: 15 residues. Trimming removed 4 bases from V and 5 bases from J; junction bases left unmatched: 9. For the CDR3, the DNA is TGTGCCAGCAGTTTCCGGGACAGGGATGGACACGAGCAGTACTTC. Its translation: CASSFRDRDGHEQYF.

The rearrangement joins TRBV13 to TRBJ1-2; D remains ambiguous. The ends were cut back, 1 base at V and 8 bases at J, with 14 bases in the middle. The CDR3 contains 14 residues. CDR1 and CDR2 from the germline V gene are PRHDT and FYEKMQ (reference sequence). CDR3 region: CASSLVGSPSGYTF. As DNA, the CDR3 is TGTGCCAGCAGCTTAGTTGGCAGCCCTAGCGGCTACACCTTC.

The chain links TRBV4-3 to TRBJ2-7; D possibly corresponds to TRBD1 (6 bases). Trimming pared 0 bases from V and 3 bases from J, leaving 9 bases between. Germline V CDR1 and CDR2: LGHNA, YSLEER. The CDR3 contains 14 residues. The CDR3 is CASSQDGGLYEQYF. DNA for the CDR3: TGCGCCAGCAGCCAAGATGGGGGCCTCTACGAGCAGTACTTC.

This clone turned up a few times. V gene TRBV5-4 combines with J gene TRBJ2-5, with D perhaps TRBD2 (6 bases). V lost 4 bases to trimming and J lost 2 bases, with 12 bases between them. The CDR3 consists of 14 residues. Germline CDR1 SGHNT, CDR2 YYREEE (reference sequence). The CDR3: CASSQAGTQETQYF. Here the CDR3 DNA reads TGTGCCAGCAGCCAAGCCGGGACTCAAGAGACCCAGTACTTC.

The V gene is TRBV3-1 (or the pseudogene TRBV3-2), the J gene TRBJ1-2; D gene ambiguous. Per the germline V gene, CDR1 is LGHDT and CDR2 is YNNKEL (reference sequence). The CDR3 sequence is 13 residues long. Trimming cost V 4 bases and J 7 bases, with 13 bases left between them. The CDR3 protein is CASSPLRRGGYTF. CDR3 sequence (DNA): TGTGCCAGCAGCCCTCTGAGGCGAGGTGGCTACACCTTC.

The V call is TRBV24-1, the J call TRBJ2-3; D is ambiguous. The CDR3 runs to 13 residues. The germline V gene encodes CDR1 KGHDR and CDR2 SFDVKD. V was cut by 4 bases and J by 6 bases, with 10 bases left in between. The CDR3 is CATSDRTWDTQYF. The CDR3 region has the DNA TGTGCCACCAGTGACCGAACTTGGGATACGCAGTATTTT.

The rearrangement uses TRBV5-1 and TRBJ1-3, with D maybe TRBD1 (6 bases). The CDR3 contains 14 residues. V gave up 1 base and J gave up 2 bases, with 7 bases separating them. Per germline, CDR1 SGHRS and CDR2 YFSETQ. CDR3 coding DNA: TGCGCCAGCAGCTTGCAGGGGCCTGGAAACACCATATATTTT. Amino acids: CASSLQGPGNTIYF. The full variable domain, its missing parts supplied by reference TRBV5-1 and TRBJ1-3, is KAGVTQTPRYLIKTRGQQVTLSCSPISGHRSVSWYQQTPGQGLQFLFEYFSETQRNKGNFPGRFSGRQFSNSRSEMNVSTLELGDSALYLCASSLQGPGNTIYFGEGSWLTVV.